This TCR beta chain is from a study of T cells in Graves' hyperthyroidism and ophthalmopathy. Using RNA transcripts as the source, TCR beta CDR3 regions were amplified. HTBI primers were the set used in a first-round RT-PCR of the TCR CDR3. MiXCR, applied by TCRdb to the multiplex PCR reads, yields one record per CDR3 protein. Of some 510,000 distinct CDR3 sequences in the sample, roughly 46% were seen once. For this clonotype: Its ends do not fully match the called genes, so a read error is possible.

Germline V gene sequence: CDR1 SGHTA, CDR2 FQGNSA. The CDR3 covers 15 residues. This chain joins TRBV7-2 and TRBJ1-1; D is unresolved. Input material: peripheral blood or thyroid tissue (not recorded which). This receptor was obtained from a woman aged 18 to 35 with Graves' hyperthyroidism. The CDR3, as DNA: TGTGCCAGCAGCTTTTACGTCACCATGAACATTGAAGCTTTCTTT. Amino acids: CASSFYVTMNIEAFF.